A single TCR beta chain is shown here with its context. There is no known antigen for this receptor. The junction shows a germline mismatch at one end, possibly a read error. The entry originates in a study of pediatric ulcerative colitis (dated by TCRdb to the late 2010s). Background on the whole study: Seven ulcerative colitis patients had pancolitis and two had left-sided colitis, with histology consistent with ulcerative colitis in all. From roughly 10 newly diagnosed, treatment-naive pediatric ulcerative colitis patients and four non-IBD control children, paired blood and rectal samples were collected. The Pediatric Ulcerative Colitis Activity Index classified two patients as having mild disease, several as having moderate disease and three as having acute severe colitis. Study-wide conclusions, independent of this receptor: T cells from blood may have been included in the rectal pinch biopsies, particularly in patients with overt colitis. A couple of rectal CDR3 clonotypes turned up in every ulcerative colitis patient but in none of the controls. Features of the rectal repertoire distinguished controls, mild-moderate colitis patients and acute severe colitis patients, and in acute severe colitis, rectal diversity was reduced because of clonal expansions. Autologous blood-rectal clonal overlap was significantly higher in ulcerative colitis patients than in controls, suggesting increased T cell trafficking to inflamed tissue. The healthy control group was small, consisting of only a handful of individuals. For technical reasons, substantially fewer templates were yielded by the blood samples of two patients, and these blood samples were excluded from blood-rectal overlap analysis. Repertoires were derived from total lymphocyte DNA, so rare subsets such as regulatory T cells may have patterns not reflected.

During colonoscopy, one to two pinch biopsies were obtained from the rectum for research. Before the diagnostic colonoscopy, none of the ulcerative colitis patients had been given any immunosuppressive medication. Before DNA was isolated, the rectal biopsies underwent proteinase K digestion. The Wizard kit (Promega) was used to extract genomic DNA from blood and intestinal samples. Using the immunoSEQ TRB Survey service, rearranged CDR3 beta regions were amplified from genomic DNA with multiplex V and J primers. To keep depth equal across samples, survey-level sequencing depth of up to 500,000 reads per sample was applied. Libraries were purified and pooled, and sequencing was performed on Illumina technology. As for the original processing: immunoSEQ online tools were used for productive clonality, sample overlap, pairwise scatters, CDR3 beta length, V/D/J gene usage and productiveness. Calculated diversity was the number of unique rearrangements divided by total templates times 100; Shannon and Simpson indices were also computed. Principal component analysis was performed on Z-score normalized data with the R prcomp function and the ggbiplot package. Morisita's index was used to quantify blood-rectal clonal overlap within each subject. Imported from immuneACCESS, the table was reduced by TCRdb to in-frame sequences with V and J called. These copies leave out some clones; in studies compared against another copy, an unresolved V gene accounts for under half, and the cause of the remainder is not known. V and J calls and clone size are copied from that table; D and trimming were computed from the DNA. Within this sample are roughly 16,000 clones, with around 70% of them counted one time only. Around 3.5% of the sample comes from the top ten.

Its CDR3 holds 14 amino acids, cysteine through phenylalanine. The read is trimmed to its CDR3 DNA, 42 bases read in frame from base 1. In the germline V gene (reference sequence), CDR1 corresponds to SSHAT and CDR2 to FNYEAQ. This sequence uses TRBV7-7 and TRBJ2-1; a stretch of 9 junction bases matches TRBD2. Material: gut tissue. This TCR came from a girl under 18 with moderate ulcerative colitis. Here the CDR3 is given as CASSLAGVYNEQFF. The nucleotide sequence is TGTGCTAGCAGCTTAGCGGGAGTATACAATGAGCAGTTCTTC.